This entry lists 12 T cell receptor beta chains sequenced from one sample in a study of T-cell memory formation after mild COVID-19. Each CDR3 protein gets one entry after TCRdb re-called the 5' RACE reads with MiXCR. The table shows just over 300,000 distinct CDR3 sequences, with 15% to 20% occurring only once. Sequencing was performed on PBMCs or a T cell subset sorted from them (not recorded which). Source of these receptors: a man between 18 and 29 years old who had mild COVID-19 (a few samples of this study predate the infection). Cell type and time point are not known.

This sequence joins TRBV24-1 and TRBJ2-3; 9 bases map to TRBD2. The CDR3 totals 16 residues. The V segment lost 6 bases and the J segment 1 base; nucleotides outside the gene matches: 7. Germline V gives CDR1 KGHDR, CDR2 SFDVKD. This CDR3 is CATSNGRGGGTDTQYF. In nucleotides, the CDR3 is TGTGCCACCAGTAATGGGCGGGGGGGCGGCACAGATACGCAGTATTTT.

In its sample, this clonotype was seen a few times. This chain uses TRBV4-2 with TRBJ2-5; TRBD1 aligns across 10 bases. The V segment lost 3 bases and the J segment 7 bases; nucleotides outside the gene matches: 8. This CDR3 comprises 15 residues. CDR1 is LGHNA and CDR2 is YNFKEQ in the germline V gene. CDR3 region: CASSHPRGDRGTQYF. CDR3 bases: TGTGCCAGCAGCCACCCTCGAGGGGACAGGGGGACCCAGTACTTC.

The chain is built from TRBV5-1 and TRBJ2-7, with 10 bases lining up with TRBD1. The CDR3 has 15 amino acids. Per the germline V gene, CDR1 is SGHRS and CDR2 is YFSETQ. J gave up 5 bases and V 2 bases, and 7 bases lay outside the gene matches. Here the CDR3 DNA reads TGCGCCAGCAGCTTCAGGACAGGGGGTATCAACGAGCAGTACTTC. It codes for CASSFRTGGINEQYF.

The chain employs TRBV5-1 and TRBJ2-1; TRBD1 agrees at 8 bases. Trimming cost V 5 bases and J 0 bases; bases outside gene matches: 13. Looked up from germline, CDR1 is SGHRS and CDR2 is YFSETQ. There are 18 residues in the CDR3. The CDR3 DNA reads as TGCGCCAGCAGTTTTTTTCTGACAGGGGTCGGCTCCTACAATGAGCAGTTCTTC. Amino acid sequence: CASSFFLTGVGSYNEQFF.

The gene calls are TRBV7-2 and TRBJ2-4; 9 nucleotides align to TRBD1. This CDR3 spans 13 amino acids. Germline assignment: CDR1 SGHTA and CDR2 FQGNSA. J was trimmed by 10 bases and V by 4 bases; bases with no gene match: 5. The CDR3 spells CASSYGTGRIQYF. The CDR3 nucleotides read TGTGCCAGCAGCTACGGGACAGGGAGAATTCAGTACTTC.

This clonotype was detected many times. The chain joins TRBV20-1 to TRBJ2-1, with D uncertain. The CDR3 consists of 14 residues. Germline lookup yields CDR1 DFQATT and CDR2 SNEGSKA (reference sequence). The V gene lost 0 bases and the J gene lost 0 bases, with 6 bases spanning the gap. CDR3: CSARDGSSYNEQFF. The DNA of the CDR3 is TGCAGTGCTAGAGATGGCAGCTCCTACAATGAGCAGTTCTTC.

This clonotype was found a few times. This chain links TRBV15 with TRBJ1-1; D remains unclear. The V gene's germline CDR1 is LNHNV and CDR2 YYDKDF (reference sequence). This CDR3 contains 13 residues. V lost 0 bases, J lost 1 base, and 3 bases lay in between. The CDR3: CATSRDQNTEAFF. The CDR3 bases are TGTGCCACCAGCAGAGATCAGAACACTGAAGCTTTCTTT.

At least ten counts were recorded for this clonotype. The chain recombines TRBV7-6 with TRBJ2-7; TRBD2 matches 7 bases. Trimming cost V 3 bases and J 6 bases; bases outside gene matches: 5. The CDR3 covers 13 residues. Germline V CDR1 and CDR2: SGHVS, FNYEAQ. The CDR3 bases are TGTGCCAGCAGCTTCTCGACTAGCTCCGAGCAGTACTTC. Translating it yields CASSFSTSSEQYF.

CDR3 nucleotides: TGTGCCAGCAGGGCTCGACAGGGGACGGTCGAGACCCAGTACTTC. Translating gives CASRARQGTVETQYF. The chain carries TRBV6-2 or TRBV6-3 and TRBJ2-5, with 8 bases fitting TRBD1. Germline CDR1 is MNHEY and CDR2 is SVGEGT. Losses at the gene ends were 6 bases for V and 5 bases for J; bases not matched to a gene: 11. The CDR3 extends over 15 amino acids.

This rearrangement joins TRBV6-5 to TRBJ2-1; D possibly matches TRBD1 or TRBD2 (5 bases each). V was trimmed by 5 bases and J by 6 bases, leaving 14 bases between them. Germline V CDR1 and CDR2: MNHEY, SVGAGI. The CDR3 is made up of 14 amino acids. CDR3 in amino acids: CASSPGPLGNEQFF. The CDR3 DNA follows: TGTGCCAGCAGTCCGGGACCCCTCGGCAATGAGCAGTTCTTC.

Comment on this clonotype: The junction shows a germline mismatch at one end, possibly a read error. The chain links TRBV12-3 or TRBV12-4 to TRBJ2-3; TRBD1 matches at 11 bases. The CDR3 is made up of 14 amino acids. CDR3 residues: CASSWDRGTDTQYF. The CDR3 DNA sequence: TGCGCCAGCAGTTGGGACAGGGGGACAGATACGCAGTATTTT.

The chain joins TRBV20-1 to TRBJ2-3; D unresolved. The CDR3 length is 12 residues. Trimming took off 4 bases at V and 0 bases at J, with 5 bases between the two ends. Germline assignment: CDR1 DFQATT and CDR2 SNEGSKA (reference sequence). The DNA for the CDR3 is TGCAGTGCTACCGCTAGCACAGATACGCAGTATTTT. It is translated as CSATASTDTQYF.